The next 14 T cell receptor beta chains were all read from a single sample in a study of cytomegalovirus exposure and HLA in healthy donors. Researchers ran the PCR with 60 Vbeta and 13 Jbeta primers. Clones were sequenced by immunoSEQ multiplex PCR, and TCRdb holds only the in-frame ones, with some missing. Here the sample spans 180,000 or so clones, 60% to 80% being singletons. Material: PBMCs. These receptors were obtained from a woman aged 40 to 50 in good health and CMV-seropositive.

On this clone: Germline and junction disagree at one end, which may indicate a read error. The chain joins TRBV7-7 to TRBJ2-5, with TRBD1 matching over 8 bases. CDR3 length: 14 residues. CDR1 is SSHAT, CDR2 FNYEAQ, per germline (reference sequence). The CDR3 DNA sequence: TGTGCTAGCAGCCCGGACAGGGATCCTGAGACCCAGTACTTC. As protein: CASSPDRDPETQYF.

The gene calls are TRBV11-1 and TRBJ1-2, with 7 bases fitting TRBD1. This CDR3 contains 14 residues. V trimming: 5 bases; J trimming: 6 bases; junction bases outside the gene matches: 9. The germline CDR1 and CDR2 sequences are SGHAT and FQDESV (reference sequence). The CDR3 region is CASSPSTGENGYTF. CDR3 sequence (DNA): TGTGCCAGCAGCCCCTCAACAGGGGAGAATGGCTACACCTTC.

The chain employs TRBV29-1 and TRBJ2-3; maybe TRBD2 (6 bases). Trimming cost V 1 base and J 2 bases, with 16 bases left between them. The CDR3 spans 16 residues. Germline V gene lookup returns CDR1 SQVTM and CDR2 ANQGSEA. Here the CDR3 reads CSVEGGAGRYTDTQYF. In nucleotides, the CDR3 is TGCAGCGTTGAAGGAGGCGCGGGGCGATACACAGATACGCAGTATTTT.

For this clone: Germline is not matched at one junction end, which may reflect a read error. For the CDR3, the DNA is TGTGCCAGCAGCTTAGAACGTAGCGGGAGAGTGATCTTC. Translation gives CASSLERSGRVIF. This sequence joins TRBV11-2 and TRBJ2-1, with 9 bases aligning to TRBD2. Germline lookup yields CDR1 SGHAT and CDR2 FQNNGV. The CDR3 extends over 13 amino acids.

This clone was counted a few times. The V gene is TRBV4-1, the J gene TRBJ2-1; TRBD2 matches 8 bases. The length of the CDR3 is 16 residues. J lost 1 base, V lost 5 bases, and 7 bases had no gene match. Looked up from germline, CDR1 is MGHRA and CDR2 is YSYEKL. CDR3 DNA sequence: TGCGCCAGCAGCTTCAGGAGCGGGAGTTCCTACAATGAGCAGTTCTTC. This codes for CASSFRSGSSYNEQFF.

The chain recombines TRBV27 with TRBJ1-1, with 7 positions matching TRBD1. The length of the CDR3 is 13 residues. V shed 5 bases and J 6 bases; nucleotides not matched to a gene: 6. Germline V gene data show CDR1 as MNHEY and CDR2 as SMNVEV (reference sequence). In DNA form, the CDR3 reads TGTGCCAGCAGTCTTCAGGGGGTAGCTGAAGCTTTCTTT. Encoded protein: CASSLQGVAEAFF.

With regard to this clone: Within the sample, other DNA sequences also encode this same CDR3. The chain combines TRBV9 with TRBJ1-3; D gene unclear. This CDR3 comprises 14 residues. The germline V gene encodes CDR1 SGDLS and CDR2 YYNGEE. With 0 bases removed from V and 0 bases from J, the gap between germline ends came to 4 bases. CDR3 region: CASSVGSSGNTIYF. The CDR3, as DNA: TGTGCCAGCAGCGTAGGGAGCTCTGGAAACACCATATATTTT.

This sequence joins TRBV10-3 and TRBJ1-1; 8 nucleotides line up with TRBD1. The germline gives CDR1 ENHRY, CDR2 SYGVKD. The CDR3 has 13 residues. The V segment lost 10 bases and the J segment 1 base; nucleotides outside the gene matches: 5. The CDR3 coding sequence is TGTGCCACCGGACAGGGACCGAACACTGAAGCTTTCTTT. It encodes CATGQGPNTEAFF.

The chain is built from TRBV6-1 and TRBJ2-5; 8 nucleotides agree with TRBD2. Germline V gene data show CDR1 as MNHNS and CDR2 as SASEGT. The CDR3 runs to 15 residues. The junction had 6 bases not matched to a gene; V was cut back by 1 base and J by 5 bases. The CDR3 DNA sequence: TGTGCCAGCAGTGAAGATGCGGGAGGATGGGAGACCCAGTACTTC. It codes for CASSEDAGGWETQYF.

V is TRBV6-5 and J is TRBJ1-5; 9 nucleotides align to TRBD1. Looked up from germline, CDR1 is MNHEY and CDR2 is SVGAGI. The V gene end was trimmed by 4 bases and the J gene end by 1 base; junction bases not matched to a gene: 5. The CDR3 sequence is 16 residues long. The CDR3 here is CASSLGDRVSNQPQHF. CDR3 nucleotide sequence: TGTGCCAGCAGTTTGGGGGACAGGGTCAGCAATCAGCCCCAGCATTTT.

This clone was picked up a small number of times. The chain is built from TRBV5-1 and TRBJ2-1; 10 bases map to TRBD1. V dropped 2 bases and J dropped 7; count of bases not matched to a gene: 6. CDR1 SGHRS and CDR2 YFSETQ come from the germline V gene. This CDR3 is built from 15 residues. CDR3 sequence (DNA): TGCGCCAGCAGCTTCGGACAGGGGGTGGGGAATGAGCAGTTCTTC. Translated, it gives CASSFGQGVGNEQFF.

This sequence joins TRBV28 and TRBJ1-1, with D uncertain. Trimming took off 7 bases at V and 4 bases at J, with 4 bases between the two ends. This CDR3 is 10 amino acids long. The V gene's germline CDR1 is MDHEN and CDR2 SYDVKM. For the CDR3, the DNA is TGTGCCAGCATATCCACTGAAGCTTTCTTT. Protein product: CASISTEAFF.

This clone was found a few times. The chain links TRBV15 to TRBJ2-3; 12 bases align to TRBD2. After removal of 4 bases from V and 5 bases from J, the junction contained 10 bases not matched to a gene. The CDR3 is made up of 17 amino acids. CDR1 and CDR2 from the germline V gene are LNHNV and YYDKDF (reference sequence). The CDR3 sequence is CATSTSSGRVSEDTQYF. The CDR3 coding sequence is TGTGCCACCAGCACCTCTAGCGGGAGGGTGTCCGAAGATACGCAGTATTTT. Based on the CDR3 plus reference TRBV15 and TRBJ2-3, the full variable domain is DAMVIQNPRYQVTQFGKPVTLSCSQTLNHNVMYWYQQKSSQAPKLLFHYYDKDFNNEADTPDNFQSRRPNTSFCFLDIRSPGLGDTAMYLCATSTSSGRVSEDTQYFGPGTRLTVL.

The rearrangement joins TRBV5-5 to TRBJ1-2; the D gene is possibly TRBD1 (6 bases). Germline CDR1 and CDR2: SGHKS and YYEKEE (reference sequence). Trimming pared 4 bases from V and 1 base from J, leaving 20 bases between. The CDR3 totals 17 residues. CDR3 sequence: CASSAAVRQAFNYGYTF. CDR3 sequence (DNA): TGTGCCAGCAGCGCTGCGGTACGACAGGCGTTTAACTATGGCTACACCTTC.